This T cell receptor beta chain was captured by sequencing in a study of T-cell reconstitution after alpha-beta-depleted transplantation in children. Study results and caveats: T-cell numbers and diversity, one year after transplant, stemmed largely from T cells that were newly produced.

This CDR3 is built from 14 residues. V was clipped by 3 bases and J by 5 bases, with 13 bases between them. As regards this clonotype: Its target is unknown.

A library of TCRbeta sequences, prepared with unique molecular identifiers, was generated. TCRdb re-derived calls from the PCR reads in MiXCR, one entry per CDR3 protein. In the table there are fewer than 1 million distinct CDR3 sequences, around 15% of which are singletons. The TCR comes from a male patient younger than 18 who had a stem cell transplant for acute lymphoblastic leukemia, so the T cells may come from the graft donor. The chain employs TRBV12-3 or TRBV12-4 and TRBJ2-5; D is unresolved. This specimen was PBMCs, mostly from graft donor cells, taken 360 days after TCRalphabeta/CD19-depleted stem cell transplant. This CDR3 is CASSFALEWETQYF. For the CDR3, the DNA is TGTGCCAGCAGTTTTGCCCTAGAGTGGGAGACCCAGTACTTC.